This record covers a single T cell receptor beta chain. Its antigen remains unidentified. Germline and junction disagree at one end, which may indicate a read error. The data stem from a study of T cell repertoires in cytomegalovirus infection. Looking at the study overall: Evidence of both CMV infection and a matching HLA type came from public TCR beta signatures.

Notes on the study in general: Cumulative frequency (of public TCR beta family members) identified carriers of CMV plus the relevant HLA. There were HLA-C-restricted CMV-specific TCR beta clonotypes dominating the ex vivo response.

TCRdb ran MiXCR on the reads and lists one entry per CDR3 protein. The sample contains around 240,000 distinct CDR3 sequences, approximately 24% of which appear only once. CDR1 and CDR2 (germline): LNHDA, SQIVND (reference sequence). The CDR3 is made up of 13 amino acids. The TCR sequence derives from a human donor in good health (CMV status not recorded). Some clones in this sample may be carry-over from other donors' samples. V is TRBV19 and J is TRBJ2-1; no firm D call. Sequences were obtained from CD8+ T cells from PBMCs. The CDR3 DNA follows: TGTCCCAGTAGTATGACATCCTACAATGAGCAGTTCTTC. This encodes CPSSMTSYNEQFF.